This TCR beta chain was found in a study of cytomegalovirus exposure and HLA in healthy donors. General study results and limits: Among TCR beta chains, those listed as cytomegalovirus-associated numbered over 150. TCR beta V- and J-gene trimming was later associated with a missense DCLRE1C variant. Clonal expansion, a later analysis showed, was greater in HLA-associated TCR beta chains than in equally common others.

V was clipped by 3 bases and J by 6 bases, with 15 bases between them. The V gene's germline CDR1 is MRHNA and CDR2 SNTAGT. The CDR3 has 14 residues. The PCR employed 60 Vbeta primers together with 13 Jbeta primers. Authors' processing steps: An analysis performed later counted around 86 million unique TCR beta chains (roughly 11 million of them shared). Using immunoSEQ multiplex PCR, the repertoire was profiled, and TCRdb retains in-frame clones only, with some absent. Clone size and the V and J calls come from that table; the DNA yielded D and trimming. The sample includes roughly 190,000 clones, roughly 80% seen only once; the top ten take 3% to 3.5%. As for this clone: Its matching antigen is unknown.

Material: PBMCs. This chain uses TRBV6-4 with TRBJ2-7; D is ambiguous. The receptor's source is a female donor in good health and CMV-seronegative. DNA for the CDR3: TGTGCCAGCAGTGAAGGTACAGACGTGGGCGAGCAGTACTTC. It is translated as CASSEGTDVGEQYF.